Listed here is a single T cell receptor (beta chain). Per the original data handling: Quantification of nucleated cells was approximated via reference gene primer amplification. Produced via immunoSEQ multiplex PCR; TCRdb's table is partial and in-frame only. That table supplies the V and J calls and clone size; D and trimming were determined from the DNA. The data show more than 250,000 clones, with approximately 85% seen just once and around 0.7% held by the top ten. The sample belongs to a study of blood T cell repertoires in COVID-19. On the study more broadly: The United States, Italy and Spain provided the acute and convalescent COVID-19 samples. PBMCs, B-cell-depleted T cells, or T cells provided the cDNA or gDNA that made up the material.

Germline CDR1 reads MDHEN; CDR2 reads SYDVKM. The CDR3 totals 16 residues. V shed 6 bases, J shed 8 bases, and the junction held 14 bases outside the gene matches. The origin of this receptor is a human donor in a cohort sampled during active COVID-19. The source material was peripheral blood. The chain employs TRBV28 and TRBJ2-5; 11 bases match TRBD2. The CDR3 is CASSRPLAGGPNTQYF. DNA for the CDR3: TGTGCCAGCAGCCGGCCCTTAGCGGGAGGGCCGAATACCCAGTACTTC.